The TCR beta chain under discussion was sequenced for a study of shared clonotypes between healthy human individuals. Overall study findings and caveats: Investigators collected only blood, and repertoires in tissues likely differ.

With 3 bases clipped from V and 7 bases from J, the junction kept 3 bases outside the gene matches. Germline CDR1 is LNHNV and CDR2 is YYDKDF (reference sequence). The CDR3 totals 15 residues. An approximately 180 ng quantity of DNA, some 30,000 T cell genomes, went into the sorted-subset replicate PCRs. TCRdb keeps only in-frame clones here, not all; method: immunoSEQ multiplex PCR. The sample lists 2 million to 2.5 million clones; approximately 95% were seen once. The donors were all Caucasian adults (living in Nashville, Tennessee). A remark on this clone: The antigen is unknown.

The V call is TRBV15, the J call TRBJ2-1; 13 nucleotides agree with TRBD2. The clonotype originates from a man younger than 35 in good health. Some clones in this sample may be carry-over from other donors' samples. Material for sequencing was naive CD4+ T cells from PBMCs. Specified subset: CD45RA+ positively selected. The CDR3 DNA follows: TGTGCCACCAGCAGGGGACTAGCGGGACGGAATGAGCAGTTCTTC. This translates into CATSRGLAGRNEQFF.